This is a list of T cell receptor beta chains from one sample in a study of cytomegalovirus exposure and HLA in healthy donors. The protocol was immunoSEQ multiplex PCR, while the TCRdb copy is restricted to in-frame clones and leaves out a portion. This sample's table reports approximately 80,000 clones. Material for sequencing was PBMCs. These receptors all come from a woman in her twenties or thirties in good health and CMV-seronegative. The CDR3 runs from the conserved cysteine through the conserved F or W. The D gene is left open where the match is weak.

j_call | d_call | v_call | cdr3_nt | cdr3_aa
TRBJ2-3 | TRBD2 | TRBV29-1 | TGCAGTACTAGCGGTCCTAGCACAGATACGCAGTATTTT | CSTSGPSTDTQYF
TRBJ2-1 | TRBD1 | TRBV13 | TGTGCCAGCAGCCCCCGGGACAGGGGAGATGAGCAGTTCTTC | CASSPRDRGDEQFF
TRBJ1-5 | TRBD1 | TRBV28 | TGTGCCAGCAGTTTAGGGACAGGGTTCAATCAGCCCCAGCATTTT | CASSLGTGFNQPQHF
TRBJ2-1 | TRBD2 | TRBV6-5 | TGTGCCAGCTTCGGGACTAACATAAATGAGCAGTTCTTC | CASFGTNINEQFF
TRBJ1-1 | . | TRBV5-1 | TGCGCCAGCAGCCCGGGGGGCACTGAAGCTTTCTTT | CASSPGGTEAFF
TRBJ1-6 | TRBD1 | TRBV4-1 | TGCGCCAGCAGCCAGGGACAGAATAATTCACCCCTCCACTTT | CASSQGQNNSPLHF
TRBJ1-1 | . | TRBV9 | TGTGCCAGCAGCGTTGAGGGAACCCGGGGGACTGAAGATTTCTTT | CASSVEGTRGTEDFF
TRBJ1-4 | TRBD1 | TRBV29-1 | TGCAGCGTTGAAGATCGTGGACAGGGGAGAGGAAAACTGTTTTTT | CSVEDRGQGRGKLFF
TRBJ1-2 | . | TRBV5-1 | TGCGCCAGCAGCCCGGCGACTCGAGCATATGGCTACACCTTC | CASSPATRAYGYTF
TRBJ1-1 | . | TRBV4-1 | TGCGCCAGCAGCCTCTCCGGGGGTATGATTCCTTTCTTT | CASSLSGGMIPFF
TRBJ2-3 | TRBD2 | TRBV5-5 | TGTGCCAGCAGCTTGGCCATTACAGGGACTAGCCGAGATACGCAGTATTTT | CASSLAITGTSRDTQYF
TRBJ2-4 | TRBD1 | TRBV7-9 | TGTGCCAGCAGCTTAGGGTCGGCAGGGGGAGAAAACATTCAGTACTTC | CASSLGSAGGENIQYF
TRBJ2-3 | . | TRBV11-2 | TGTGCCAGCAGCTTAGGAACCAAGCGGAGCACAGATACGCAGTATTTT | CASSLGTKRSTDTQYF
TRBJ2-1 | TRBD2 | TRBV4-1 | TGCGCCAGCAGCCAAGAGGGGACTAGCGGGTGGGAGCAGTTCTTC | CASSQEGTSGWEQFF